This record looks at one T cell receptor (beta chain) sequence and its context. Germline V gene data show CDR1 as LNHNV and CDR2 as YYDKDF (reference sequence). Trimming pared 2 bases from V and 0 bases from J, leaving 12 bases between. The length of the CDR3 is 16 residues. It was with 60 Vbeta and 13 Jbeta primers that the PCR ran. The table came from immunoSEQ multiplex PCR; TCRdb's copy has only in-frame clones and leaves some out. The sample lists over 150,000 clones, 80% to 90% occurring once. This specimen belongs to a study of cytomegalovirus exposure and HLA in healthy donors. The sequenced sample was PBMCs. The rearrangement links TRBV15 to TRBJ2-3, with unresolved D. The origin of this receptor is a girl between 10 and 17 years old in good health and CMV-seropositive. The CDR3 protein is CATSRLYAASTDTQYF. CDR3 DNA sequence: TGTGCCACCAGCAGACTATATGCGGCTAGCACAGATACGCAGTATTTT. Together with reference TRBV15 and TRBJ2-3, the CDR3 gives the full variable domain: DAMVIQNPRYQVTQFGKPVTLSCSQTLNHNVMYWYQQKSSQAPKLLFHYYDKDFNNEADTPDNFQSRRPNTSFCFLDIRSPGLGDTAMYLCATSRLYAASTDTQYFGPGTRLTVL.